A selection of T cell receptor beta chains follows, all from one sample in a study of post-analysis software for immune sequencing data. TCRdb redid the calling of the PCR reads with MiXCR, one entry per CDR3 protein. Counted here are 350,000 to 500,000 distinct CDR3 sequences, about 39% occurring once; the ten biggest clones make up about 7.6%. The sample taken for sequencing was blood. Source of these receptors: a girl aged 2 to 9 with multiple sclerosis. CDR3s include the opening cysteine and the closing phenylalanine or tryptophan. The D gene is left open where the match is weak. Size tells how often a clone was seen (once, few, many) or the class of an expanded clone, and some rows leave it out.

NA	TRBV6-2/TRBV6-3	NA	TRBJ2-7	TGTGCCAGCAGTTACGAGGGCCGCTACGAGCAGTACTTC	CASSYEGRYEQYF
few	TRBV29-1	NA	TRBJ2-7	TGCAGCGTTGTTGCTAGCGTAGGCTACGAGCAGTACTTC	CSVVASVGYEQYF
few	TRBV29-1	NA	TRBJ2-7	TGCAGCGTCCGAACAGGGCCTGTCGATCTGAACGAGCAGTACTTC	CSVRTGPVDLNEQYF
few	TRBV20-1	TRBD1	TRBJ2-3	TGCAGTGCTAGCCCCAGACAGGGGACAGATACGCAGTATTTT	CSASPRQGTDTQYF
few	TRBV5-1	NA	TRBJ2-7	TGCGCCAGCAGCTGGGTTGACGGACTCTCCTACGAGCAGTACTTC	CASSWVDGLSYEQYF
NA	TRBV7-2	TRBD2	TRBJ2-7	TGTGCCAGCAGCTTAGTAGGGGGGGGAGCGGGGGCTAGCTACGAGCAGTACTTC	CASSLVGGGAGASYEQYF
few	TRBV12-3/TRBV12-4	NA	TRBJ1-1	TGTGCCAGCAGCGCCCCGGGGCAGAAAGCTTTCTTT	CASSAPGQKAFF
NA	TRBV19	TRBD1	TRBJ1-5	TGTGCCAGTAGTATTCAGGGGGATCAGCCCCAGCATTTT	CASSIQGDQPQHF
NA	TRBV6-6	NA	TRBJ2-3	TGTGCCAGCAGTTACGAGGACCACACAGATACGCAGTATTTT	CASSYEDHTDTQYF
NA	TRBV10-3	TRBD1	TRBJ2-1	TGTGCCACCAAGCCGGAGGGACAGGGGAACAATGAGCAGTTCTTC	CATKPEGQGNNEQFF
few	TRBV6-5	NA	TRBJ1-2	TGTGCCAGCAGCCCGACAGGCCGGAGCTACACCTTC	CASSPTGRSYTF
NA	TRBV27	NA	TRBJ2-7	TGTGCCAGCAGTTTAAACACAGGCCCGGGGGAGCAGTACTTC	CASSLNTGPGEQYF
NA	TRBV6-5	NA	TRBJ2-1	TGTGCCAGCAGTTACTCGAGGATAAGCGATGAGCAGTTCTTC	CASSYSRISDEQFF
NA	TRBV7-2	TRBD2	TRBJ2-7	TGTGCCAGCAGGCGCGGGGGAGCGGCCTACGAGCAGTACTTC	CASRRGGAAYEQYF
many	TRBV5-1	NA	TRBJ2-3	TGCGCCAGCAGCCCCCGGACAGCCCTCACAGATACGCAGTATTTT	CASSPRTALTDTQYF
NA	TRBV12-3/TRBV12-4	NA	TRBJ2-7	TGTGCCAGCAGTTTAGCGACCTACGATCGGGAGCAGTACTTC	CASSLATYDREQYF